This T cell receptor (beta chain) was captured in a study of OX40 agonist ivuxolimab in advanced cancers. Study details: Patients received the agonistic anti-OX40 (CD134) antibody ivuxolimab. Patients received ivuxolimab, an intravenous treatment, every 2 weeks at 0.01 to 10 mg/kg.

V dropped 6 bases and J dropped 1 base, with 12 bases sitting between them. Germline CDR1 MDHEN, CDR2 SYDVKM. CDR3 length equals 14 residues. Patients with autoimmune history or systemic immunosuppression were excluded. Only in-frame clones appear in the TCRdb table, and some are missing; sequencing was by immunoSEQ multiplex PCR. The table includes about 82,000 clones, 75% to 90% detected once. The source was CD4+ or CD8+ T cells sorted from blood, collected in a trial of the OX40 agonist ivuxolimab. J is TRBJ2-5 and V is TRBV28; the D call may be TRBD1 or TRBD2 (5 bases each). This TCR was sampled from an adult with an advanced solid tumor such as melanoma, head and neck, liver or kidney cancer. CDR3 sequence: CASSPGGTQETQYF. CDR3 sequence (DNA): TGTGCCAGCAGCCCCGGTGGGACCCAAGAGACCCAGTACTTC.